Listed below are T cell receptor beta chains from one sample, sequenced in a study of T cell responses to AZD1222 COVID-19 vaccine. Using immunoSEQ multiplex PCR, the repertoire was profiled, and TCRdb retains in-frame clones only, with some absent. This table has around 110,000 clones, 85% to 95% appearing once. Source: peripheral blood, taken on day 0 of AZD1222 vaccination. The receptors come from an adult in good health. Both conserved end residues are part of each CDR3. Each record gives: V gene, clone size, J gene, D gene, CDR3 protein, CDR3 DNA. A D gene is named only where the DNA matches it firmly. Clone size, where shown, is once, few, many, or a class for clones that have expanded.

V: TRBV4-3; size: NA; J: TRBJ1-1; D: NA; CDR3: CASSQGSEGWNTEAFF; DNA: TGCGCCAGCAGCCAAGGGTCAGAGGGATGGAACACTGAAGCTTTCTTT
V: TRBV27; size: NA; J: TRBJ2-2; D: TRBD2; CDR3: CASSFGRLGTGELFF; DNA: TGTGCCAGCAGTTTCGGGAGGTTGGGGACCGGGGAGCTGTTTTTT
V: TRBV10-3; size: NA; J: TRBJ2-5; D: NA; CDR3: CAIGQETQYF; DNA: TGTGCCATCGGGCAAGAGACCCAGTACTTC
V: TRBV5-1; size: NA; J: TRBJ2-2; D: TRBD1; CDR3: CASSLARGLTGELFF; DNA: TGCGCCAGCAGCTTGGCCAGGGGGCTGACCGGGGAGCTGTTTTTT
V: TRBV15; size: NA; J: TRBJ1-5; D: TRBD1; CDR3: CATNRQTGGNQPQHF; DNA: TGTGCCACCAACAGGCAGACAGGGGGTAATCAGCCCCAGCATTTT
V: TRBV19; size: NA; J: TRBJ2-3; D: NA; CDR3: CASSLAGTSTDTQYF; DNA: TGTGCCAGTAGCTTGGCAGGGACGAGCACAGATACGCAGTATTTT
V: TRBV30; size: NA; J: TRBJ1-1; D: NA; CDR3: CASTTGRNTEAFF; DNA: TGTGCCTCCACGACAGGCCGGAACACTGAAGCTTTCTTT
V: TRBV9; size: NA; J: TRBJ2-1; D: NA; CDR3: CASSVVPQAGINEQFF; DNA: TGTGCCAGCAGCGTAGTCCCGCAGGCTGGTATCAATGAGCAGTTCTTC
V: TRBV24-1; size: NA; J: TRBJ2-5; D: NA; CDR3: CATSDSTGSETQYF; DNA: TGTGCCACCAGTGATTCCACAGGGTCCGAGACCCAGTACTTC
V: TRBV19; size: NA; J: TRBJ1-2; D: TRBD1; CDR3: CASSIGTGIYGYTF; DNA: TGTGCCAGTAGTATAGGGACAGGGATCTATGGCTACACCTTC
V: TRBV7-2; size: NA; J: TRBJ1-5; D: NA; CDR3: CASSPNRGNQPQHF; DNA: TGTGCCAGCAGCCCTAACAGGGGCAATCAGCCCCAGCATTTT
V: TRBV5-1; size: NA; J: TRBJ1-4; D: NA; CDR3: CASSLQGATNEKLFF; DNA: TGCGCCAGCAGCTTGCAAGGGGCAACTAATGAAAAACTGTTTTTT
V: TRBV4-3; size: NA; J: TRBJ1-1; D: TRBD1; CDR3: CASSQDGGQGEGMNTEAFF; DNA: TGCGCCAGCAGCCAAGACGGGGGACAGGGAGAGGGTATGAACACTGAAGCTTTCTTT
V: TRBV7-9; size: once; J: TRBJ2-5; D: TRBD1; CDR3: CASSLVTGPKETQYF; DNA: TGTGCCAGCAGCTTAGTGACAGGGCCCAAAGAGACCCAGTACTTC
V: TRBV9; size: NA; J: TRBJ1-1; D: TRBD1; CDR3: CASSEGQGTEAFF; DNA: TGTGCCAGCAGCGAGGGACAGGGGACTGAAGCTTTCTTT
V: TRBV29-1; size: NA; J: TRBJ1-2; D: NA; CDR3: CSVEDGGSDYGYTF; DNA: TGCAGCGTTGAAGATGGGGGTTCTGACTATGGCTACACCTTC
V: TRBV30; size: NA; J: TRBJ1-5; D: TRBD1; CDR3: CAWGGTGGNQPQHF; DNA: TGTGCCTGGGGGGGGACAGGGGGCAATCAGCCCCAGCATTTT
V: TRBV7-3; size: once; J: TRBJ2-2; D: TRBD1; CDR3: CASSPGTGNAGELFF; DNA: TGTGCCAGCAGTCCCGGGACAGGGAATGCCGGGGAGCTGTTTTTT
V: TRBV6-6; size: NA; J: TRBJ1-2; D: NA; CDR3: CASRDSNDYGYTF; DNA: TGTGCCAGCAGGGATTCTAACGACTATGGCTACACCTTC
V: TRBV5-6; size: NA; J: TRBJ2-5; D: TRBD1; CDR3: CASSTLTGARYQETQYF; DNA: TGTGCCAGCAGCACCCTGACAGGGGCTAGGTACCAAGAGACCCAGTACTTC
V: TRBV5-4; size: NA; J: TRBJ1-5; D: TRBD1; CDR3: CASSLGGGRGQSNQPQHF; DNA: TGTGCCAGCAGCTTGGGCGGCGGCAGGGGGCAAAGCAATCAGCCCCAGCATTTT
V: TRBV19; size: NA; J: TRBJ1-5; D: TRBD1; CDR3: CASSTLQGRTAQHF; DNA: TGTGCCAGTAGTACGTTACAGGGGAGGACAGCCCAGCATTTT
V: TRBV7-9; size: NA; J: TRBJ2-3; D: TRBD2; CDR3: CASSLSSGGDTDTQYF; DNA: TGTGCCAGCAGCTTATCCAGCGGGGGGGACACAGATACGCAGTATTTT
V: TRBV5-5; size: few; J: TRBJ1-5; D: NA; CDR3: CASSLWATTWGNQPQHF; DNA: TGTGCCAGCAGCTTGTGGGCTACTACCTGGGGCAATCAGCCCCAGCATTTT
V: TRBV20-1; size: few; J: TRBJ2-1; D: TRBD2; CDR3: CSASRAGGEQFF; DNA: TGCAGTGCTAGTAGGGCGGGAGGTGAGCAGTTCTTC
V: TRBV5-1; size: NA; J: TRBJ2-1; D: NA; CDR3: CASSPGSGGQYNEQFF; DNA: TGCGCCAGCAGCCCGGGTTCGGGGGGACAATACAATGAGCAGTTCTTC
V: TRBV27; size: NA; J: TRBJ2-5; D: NA; CDR3: CASSRYTQETQYF; DNA: TGTGCCAGCAGTCGTTACACACAAGAGACCCAGTACTTC
V: TRBV3-1/TRBV3-2; size: NA; J: TRBJ1-2; D: NA; CDR3: CASSPPQAFLGYTF; DNA: TGTGCCAGCAGCCCCCCACAGGCCTTTTTGGGCTACACCTTC